The entry below gives a single T cell receptor beta chain sequence along with its context. The antigen is unknown. Stimulation used about 9.5 ug/mL lysate from CMV-infected fibroblasts. Memory cells lacking CD40L and CD69 with high CD45RO were sorted. These HIV-1-infected adults initiated suppressive ART in chronic infection. Undetectable plasma HIV-1 RNA below 50 copies/mL lasted at least 4 years. V was cut by 5 bases and J by 5 bases, with 15 bases left in between. The CDR3 has 15 amino acids. Germline V CDR1 and CDR2: LNHDA, SQIVND (reference sequence). Sequencing used immunoSEQ version 4 in survey mode. Profiling relied on immunoSEQ multiplex PCR, and the TCRdb table lists in-frame clones only, not all of them. The table has tens of thousands of clones, around 82% seen once. The record originates from a study of persistence of HIV-infected CD4 T cells. General observations from the study: TCR oligoclonality correlated with proviral oligoclonality in the same sorted populations.

This TCR derives from an adult woman with HIV who was CMV-seropositive. The rearrangement joins TRBV19 to TRBJ1-4; maybe TRBD1 (5 bases). The sequences come from CD4+ T cells sorted from PBMCs after approximately 19-hour stimulation, collected from a patient who received antiretroviral therapy. The CDR3 region is CASSRRDGVNEKLFF. The CDR3 DNA reads TGTGCCAGTAGTCGACGGGACGGAGTAAATGAAAAACTGTTTTTT.